This is a list of T cell receptor beta chains from one sample in a study of human CD8 memory T cell subsets. TCRdb re-called the 5' RACE reads and catalogs CDR3 proteins one per entry, DNA excluded. Across approximately 3,100 distinct CDR3 sequences, the top ten clones capture around 33% of the sample. Sequenced sample: CD8+ T cells from PBMCs. The receptors here all came from a human donor in good health. The CDR3 runs from the conserved cysteine through the conserved F or W. Clone size, where shown, is once, few, many, or a class for clones that have expanded.

abundance	j_gene	v_gene	CDR3aa
medium-sized	TRBJ1-4	TRBV15	CATSRDTENEKLFF
medium-sized	TRBJ2-5	TRBV20-1	CSARSSGRAGMQETQYF
NA	TRBJ2-1	TRBV7-8	CASSLVTSPYNEQFF
medium-sized	TRBJ1-1	TRBV20-1	CSASHPTGPHTEAFF
NA	TRBJ2-3	TRBV6-1	CASTQAGLAGSTDTQYF
NA	TRBJ2-2	TRBV5-4	CASSLLGKNTGELFF
medium-sized	TRBJ1-1	TRBV6-1	CATRDRVTEAFF
NA	TRBJ2-5	TRBV12-3/TRBV12-4	CASRQGHGETQYF
NA	TRBJ1-5	TRBV27	CASSFKGPHNQPQHF
NA	TRBJ1-1	TRBV10-3	CATRQGIEAFF
NA	TRBJ2-5	TRBV12-3/TRBV12-4	CASSFTGGMGETQYF
medium-sized	TRBJ2-1	TRBV6-2/TRBV6-3	CATGLAGDLQFF
medium-sized	TRBJ2-1	TRBV29-1	CSVEDSGINDSPGGKYNEQFF
NA	TRBJ2-5	TRBV7-3	CASSSGTSGVETQYF
medium-sized	TRBJ2-5	TRBV12-3/TRBV12-4	CASGGETETQYF
NA	TRBJ2-1	TRBV14	CASSPSGTSRNNEQFF